The 16 T cell receptor beta chains listed next were all sequenced from one sample in a study of T-cell memory formation after mild COVID-19. TCRdb re-derived calls from the 5' RACE reads in MiXCR, one entry per CDR3 protein. Of some 280,000 distinct CDR3 sequences in the sample, about 16% are singletons; the top ten hold roughly 25%. Source material: PBMCs or a T cell subset sorted from them (not recorded which). These receptor sequences come from a young man who had mild COVID-19 (a few samples of this study predate the infection). Cell type and time point are not known.

This clonotype came up a few times. The rearrangement uses TRBV9 and TRBJ2-1; TRBD1 matches 9 bases. The CDR3 totals 15 residues. CDR1 and CDR2 (germline): SGDLS, YYNGEE. The V gene end was trimmed by 4 bases and the J gene end by 9 bases; junction bases not matched to a gene: 11. Here the CDR3 reads CASSPGTGFGSEQFF. CDR3 coding DNA: TGTGCCAGCAGCCCCGGGACAGGGTTTGGCAGTGAGCAGTTCTTC.

In its sample, this clonotype was seen a few times. The V gene is TRBV10-2, the J gene TRBJ2-5; 9 bases are shared with TRBD1. This CDR3 has 14 amino acids. Germline V gives CDR1 WSHSY, CDR2 SAAADI. The ends lost 8 bases at V and 0 bases at J; junction bases unmatched: 4. The CDR3 is CASARDRDQETQYF. DNA of the CDR3: TGCGCCAGCGCCCGGGACAGGGACCAAGAGACCCAGTACTTC.

V and J are TRBV7-2 and TRBJ1-2; the D gene is possibly TRBD1 (5 bases). This CDR3 has 18 residues. Germline V lookup: CDR1 SGHTA, CDR2 FQGNSA. The ends were cut back, 2 bases at V and 3 bases at J, with 22 bases in the middle. This CDR3 reads CASSLIVLGAPNDYGYTF. In DNA, the CDR3 is TGTGCCAGCAGCTTAATCGTGTTAGGGGCCCCTAATGACTATGGCTACACCTTC.

The V gene is TRBV27, the J gene TRBJ2-7; the match to TRBD2 covers 13 bases. J was trimmed by 4 bases and V by 3 bases; bases with no gene match: 3. Germline CDR1 MNHEY, CDR2 SMNVEV (reference sequence). CDR3 length: 15 residues. In DNA form, the CDR3 reads TGTGCCAGCAGTTTGACTAGCGGGGGGCTGTACGAGCAGTACTTC. Residues: CASSLTSGGLYEQYF.

This clonotype turned up a few times. This rearrangement joins TRBV7-9 to TRBJ1-4; 7 positions match TRBD1. Germline CDR1 and CDR2: SEHNR and FQNEAQ (reference sequence). The V and J ends lost 1 base and 7 bases, in that order; junction bases with no gene match: 6. This CDR3 spans 15 amino acids. For the CDR3, the DNA is TGTGCCAGCAGCTTAGAAGGGGGCGCAGGTGAAAAACTGTTTTTT. Translating it yields CASSLEGGAGEKLFF.

The chain employs TRBV4-1 and TRBJ1-4; D gene uncertain. Deletions cut 3 bases from V and 0 bases from J, with 20 bases between. From germline, CDR1 is MGHRA and CDR2 YSYEKL. The CDR3 is 19 amino acids. The CDR3 region is CASSQGRRAAYATNEKLFF. CDR3 bases: TGCGCCAGCAGCCAGGGAAGACGGGCAGCCTATGCAACTAATGAAAAACTGTTTTTT.

This clonotype occurred a few times. The chain couples TRBV4-2 to TRBJ1-4; 11 bases match TRBD1. The length of the CDR3 is 16 residues. The V gene's germline CDR1 is LGHNA and CDR2 YNFKEQ. The ends lost 4 bases at V and 3 bases at J; junction bases unmatched: 4. Written as DNA, the CDR3 is TGTGCCAGCAGCCCGGACAGGGGGCGTCCTAATGAAAAACTGTTTTTT. It translates to CASSPDRGRPNEKLFF.

This clonotype came up a few times. The chain employs TRBV28 and TRBJ2-1; TRBD1 is a possible D gene (5 bases). From germline, CDR1 is MDHEN and CDR2 SYDVKM. Trimming removed 1 base at V and 6 bases at J, with 7 bases between. The CDR3 loop spans 13 amino acids. The CDR3 loop is CASSLFQGNEQFF. The CDR3 DNA is TGTGCCAGCAGTTTATTCCAGGGCAATGAGCAGTTCTTC. Full variable domain (remainder filled in from reference TRBV28 and TRBJ2-1): DVKVTQSSRYLVKRTGEKVFLECVQDMDHENMFWYRQDPGLGLRLIYFSYDVKMKEKGDIPEGYSVSREKKERFSLILESASTNQTSMYLCASSLFQGNEQFFGPGTRLTVL.

The chain recombines TRBV2 with TRBJ1-5, with 7 bases matching TRBD1. CDR3 length equals 14 residues. V lost 6 bases, J lost 5 bases, and 7 bases stayed unmatched. Germline loops: CDR1 SNHLY, CDR2 FYNNEI. CDR3 amino acids: CASRRDRDDQPQHF. The CDR3 region has the DNA TGTGCCAGCAGGCGAGACAGGGATGATCAGCCCCAGCATTTT.

This clonotype was observed a few times. This chain joins TRBV11-2 and TRBJ2-2; TRBD1 matches at 7 bases. Looked up from germline, CDR1 is SGHAT and CDR2 is FQNNGV. The V segment lost 4 bases and the J segment 4 bases; nucleotides outside the gene matches: 9. The CDR3 extends over 16 amino acids. The CDR3 region is CASSSRGQEPTGELFF. CDR3 bases: TGTGCCAGCAGCTCCCGAGGACAGGAGCCCACCGGGGAGCTGTTTTTT.

This clonotype was detected many times. The J gene is TRBJ2-3, the V gene TRBV5-1, with D maybe TRBD2 (6 bases). Germline V gene data show CDR1 as SGHRS and CDR2 as YFSETQ. This CDR3 spans 15 amino acids. V was trimmed by 1 base and J by 5 bases, leaving 14 bases between them. The CDR3 DNA follows: TGCGCCAGCAGCTTGCTAGGGCAGGGAGGAGATACGCAGTATTTT. Protein sequence: CASSLLGQGGDTQYF.

This chain links TRBV7-8 with TRBJ2-7; a weak D match, TRBD1 (6 bases). Between the trimmed V and J ends, which lost 5 bases and 0 bases, there was a span of 14 bases. Per germline, CDR1 SGHVS and CDR2 FQNEAQ. The CDR3 runs 15 residues. CDR3 sequence (DNA): TGTGCCAGCAGCCCCCAGGGGCTTGTCTCCTACGAGCAGTACTTC. Protein product: CASSPQGLVSYEQYF.

The CDR3 nucleotides read TGTGCCAGCAGCGCACAGGGGGGGAACACTGAAGCTTTCTTT. Translation gives CASSAQGGNTEAFF. The rearrangement joins TRBV9 to TRBJ1-1; TRBD1 agrees at 8 bases. Germline-derived CDR1 and CDR2 are SGDLS and YYNGEE. V was pared by 3 bases and J by 1 base, with 2 bases of the junction left unmatched. This CDR3 comprises 14 residues.

The chain carries TRBV5-4 and TRBJ1-1; D is uncertain. CDR3 length: 14 amino acids. Trimming shortened V by 5 bases and J by 0 bases, and 11 bases separated the two germline ends. Germline V gene data show CDR1 as SGHNT and CDR2 as YYREEE (reference sequence). CDR3 loop: CASSPSRVNTEAFF. The DNA for the CDR3 is TGTGCCAGCAGTCCTTCGCGGGTGAACACTGAAGCTTTCTTT.

The J gene is TRBJ2-5, the V gene TRBV7-9, with 15 bases fitting TRBD2. V lost 5 bases and J lost 5; bases outside the gene matches: 6. Germline values: CDR1 SEHNR, CDR2 FQNEAQ (reference sequence). The CDR3 covers 16 residues. The CDR3 is CASSPGLAGGRETQYF. The CDR3 region has the DNA TGTGCCAGCAGCCCGGGACTAGCGGGGGGCCGGGAGACCCAGTACTTC.

This clonotype was observed a few times. The chain employs TRBV20-1 and TRBJ2-5; D uncertain. This CDR3 has 16 amino acids. CDR1 and CDR2 (germline): DFQATT, SNEGSKA (reference sequence). Trimming took off 3 bases at V and 5 bases at J, with 22 bases between the two ends. The CDR3: CSASMASSESGETQYF. The DNA of the CDR3 is TGCAGTGCTAGTATGGCTAGTAGTGAATCGGGCGAGACCCAGTACTTC.